The 11 T cell receptor beta chains below all came from one sample that was sequenced in a study of shared clonotypes between healthy human individuals. TCRdb's copy holds only in-frame clones and misses some; the assay was immunoSEQ multiplex PCR. Among under 2,500,000 clones listed, around 95% were seen once. Sample: naive CD4+ T cells sorted from blood. Subset in this sample: CD45RA+ positively selected. Receptors originate from a man younger than 35 in good health.

The chain links TRBV15 to TRBJ2-3; D might be TRBD1 (6 bases). The CDR3 consists of 14 residues. The V gene lost 7 bases and the J gene lost 0 bases, with 11 bases spanning the gap. The germline gives CDR1 LNHNV, CDR2 YYDKDF (reference sequence). The CDR3 bases are TGTGCCACCAACTCTCAGGGGAGCACAGATACGCAGTATTTT. This gives the protein CATNSQGSTDTQYF.

This chain's CDR3 is CASSPGTEVYGYTF. The CDR3 region has the DNA TGCGCCAGCAGCCCAGGGACAGAGGTCTATGGCTACACCTTC. V and J are TRBV5-1 and TRBJ1-2, with 7 bases aligning to TRBD1. After removal of 4 bases from V and 4 bases from J, the junction contained 7 bases not matched to a gene. The CDR3 runs 14 residues. Germline V gene lookup returns CDR1 SGHRS and CDR2 YFSETQ.

This chain links TRBV28 with TRBJ1-5, with 7 bases lining up with TRBD1. The V gene's germline CDR1 is MDHEN and CDR2 SYDVKM. The CDR3 runs 15 residues. Trimming removed 5 bases from V and 8 bases from J; junction bases left unmatched: 12. The chain's CDR3 is CASSPGQRGMEPQHF. Written as DNA, the CDR3 is TGTGCCAGCAGTCCGGGACAGAGAGGTATGGAGCCCCAGCATTTT. Based on the CDR3 plus reference TRBV28 and TRBJ1-5, the full variable domain is DVKVTQSSRYLVKRTGEKVFLECVQDMDHENMFWYRQDPGLGLRLIYFSYDVKMKEKGDIPEGYSVSREKKERFSLILESASTNQTSMYLCASSPGQRGMEPQHFGDGTRLSIL.

Remarks on this clone: One end of the junction varies from germline; a read error may be responsible. DNA of the CDR3: TGTGCTAGCAGCACACGGGACACAATACCCACGGGTCAGCCCCAGCATTTT. This gives the protein CASSTRDTIPTGQPQHF. The chain carries TRBV7-7 and TRBJ1-5, with D possibly TRBD1 on 6 matching bases. This CDR3 is built from 17 residues. From germline, CDR1 is SSHAT and CDR2 FNYEAQ (reference sequence). Complete variable domain (other parts from reference TRBV7-7 and TRBJ1-5): GAGVSQSPRYKVTKRGQDVTLRCDPISSHATLYWYQQALGQGPEFLTYFNYEAQPDKSGLPSDRFSAERPEGSISTLTIQRTEQRDSAMYRCASSTRDTIPTGQPQHFGDGTRLSIL.

This rearrangement joins TRBV7-9 to TRBJ1-2; 7 bases agree with TRBD1. Germline assignment: CDR1 SEHNR and CDR2 FQNEAQ (reference sequence). Trimming took 1 base from V and 6 from J; bases not matched to a gene: 5. The CDR3 is 14 residues long. The CDR3, as DNA: TGTGCCAGCAGCTTAGTACAGGGGTTCGATGGCTACACCTTC. It specifies CASSLVQGFDGYTF.

The J gene is TRBJ2-5, the V gene TRBV15; perhaps TRBD2 as D (6 bases). There are 13 residues in the CDR3. The V end was cut by 6 bases, the J end by 1 base, with 9 bases between. Looked up from germline, CDR1 is LNHNV and CDR2 is YYDKDF (reference sequence). The CDR3 region is CATRGGAQETQYF. The CDR3 DNA reads TGTGCCACCAGAGGAGGGGCCCAAGAGACCCAGTACTTC.

The chain has TRBV6-5 and TRBJ1-2; possibly TRBD1 for D (5 bases). V lost 6 bases and J 7 bases, leaving 18 bases between the germline ends. The germline gives CDR1 MNHEY, CDR2 SVGAGI. The CDR3 extends over 14 amino acids. CDR3 coding DNA: TGTGCCAGCAGCCCAGGGTCAGTAGTTGGTGGCTACACCTTC. Translated: CASSPGSVVGGYTF.

The CDR3 loop is CASSKGMDTGELFF. The CDR3, as DNA: TGTGCCAGTAGTAAGGGAATGGACACCGGGGAGCTGTTTTTT. The chain is built from TRBV19 and TRBJ2-2, with no clear D. CDR1 and CDR2 (germline): LNHDA, SQIVND (reference sequence). Trimming left V 4 bases short and J 3 bases short, with 9 bases between. The CDR3 covers 14 residues.

The rearrangement uses TRBV2 and TRBJ2-1; 10 positions match TRBD2. V lost 2 bases, J lost 8 bases, and 6 bases stayed unmatched. CDR1 is SNHLY, CDR2 FYNNEI, per germline. The CDR3 extends over 15 amino acids. CDR3 bases: TGTGCCAGCAGTGAACTACTAGCGGGGAGGGATGAGCAGTTCTTC. This translates into CASSELLAGRDEQFF.

This chain links TRBV18 with TRBJ1-1; D gene uncertain. Between the trimmed V and J ends, which lost 2 bases and 1 base, there was a span of 8 bases. The CDR3 spans 14 residues. From germline, CDR1 is KGHSH and CDR2 LQKENI. CDR3 protein: CASSPLAPNTEAFF. Here the CDR3 DNA reads TGTGCCAGCTCACCATTGGCCCCGAACACTGAAGCTTTCTTT.

The chain couples TRBV6-5 to TRBJ2-1; 8 nucleotides match TRBD2. The CDR3 sequence is 15 residues long. Germline V CDR1 and CDR2: MNHEY, SVGAGI. Trimming removed 2 bases from V and 8 bases from J; junction bases left unmatched: 8. This CDR3 is CASSYSGGAGYEQFF. The CDR3 bases are TGTGCCAGCAGTTACAGCGGGGGAGCAGGGTATGAGCAGTTCTTC.